The clone carrying this T cell receptor beta chain was detected a few times. The antigen is not known. These data are taken from a study of T cell repertoires in cytomegalovirus infection. Overall study context: Epitope selection comprised recently identified HLA-C-restricted CMV epitopes and well-studied HLA-B-restricted CMV epitopes. CMV infection together with matching HLA type was indicated by public TCR beta signatures.

Germline CDR1 and CDR2: LGHNA and YNFKEQ. The CDR3 spans 15 residues. The J segment lost 5 bases and the V segment lost 3 bases, leaving 7 bases of the junction unmatched. TCRdb called the reads again in MiXCR, with one record for every CDR3 protein. The sample contains around 430,000 distinct CDR3 sequences, 40% to 50% of which appear only once. The material sequenced was cultured PBMCs, taken from culture after CMV antigen stimulation. The chain links TRBV4-2 to TRBJ2-4, with 7 bases matching TRBD1. This receptor was taken from a human donor in good health (CMV status not recorded). Some clones in this sample may be carry-over from other donors' samples. The CDR3: CASSHIGQGENIQYF. CDR3 coding DNA: TGTGCCAGCAGCCATATTGGCCAGGGGGAAAACATTCAGTACTTC.